This is a list of T cell receptor beta chains from one sample in a study of cytomegalovirus exposure and HLA in healthy donors. Produced via immunoSEQ multiplex PCR; TCRdb's table is partial and in-frame only. There are 200,000 or so clones in the sample; about four fifths occur only once, and about 6% lies in the top ten. The specimen was PBMCs. The receptors stem from a woman aged 25 to 45 in good health and CMV-seropositive. CDR3s include the opening cysteine and the closing phenylalanine or tryptophan. Each record gives: CDR3 DNA, CDR3 protein, D gene, J gene, clone size, V gene. A D gene is named only where the DNA matches it firmly. Rows give clone size only sometimes, using once, few, many, or a class for an expanded clone.

DNA: TGTGCCAGTAGTATAGCTCCTGATAAGCTCTATGGCTACACCTTC
CDR3: CASSIAPDKLYGYTF
D: .
J: TRBJ1-2
size: .
V: TRBV19

DNA: TGTGCCAGCAGCTTAGTGGGAAAGGGGACTGAAGCTTTCTTT
CDR3: CASSLVGKGTEAFF
D: .
J: TRBJ1-1
size: .
V: TRBV7-9

DNA: TGTGCCAGCAGCCAAGATCTTAGGGTCCCAACTAGCGGGGTCTACGAGCAGTACTTC
CDR3: CASSQDLRVPTSGVYEQYF
D: TRBD2
J: TRBJ2-7
size: few
V: TRBV14

DNA: TGTGCCAGCACCGGGACTAGCGGAATTTCCTACGAGCAGTACTTC
CDR3: CASTGTSGISYEQYF
D: TRBD2
J: TRBJ2-7
size: .
V: TRBV7-9

DNA: TGCAGTCCCGGACAGGGGATCAAAGCTTTCTTT
CDR3: CSPGQGIKAFF
D: TRBD1
J: TRBJ1-1
size: .
V: TRBV20-1

DNA: TGTGCCAGCATGGGCTTAGGGGTTAGAGAGACCCAGTACTTC
CDR3: CASMGLGVRETQYF
D: .
J: TRBJ2-5
size: .
V: TRBV6-1

DNA: TGTGCCAGCAGAAGCGGAGATACGCAGTATTTT
CDR3: CASRSGDTQYF
D: .
J: TRBJ2-3
size: .
V: TRBV9

DNA: TGCGCCAGCAGCTCCGCACATGGAGACAGGGAAGGCTACACCTTC
CDR3: CASSSAHGDREGYTF
D: TRBD1
J: TRBJ1-2
size: .
V: TRBV5-1

DNA: TGTGCCAGCAGCTTAGGAGGGGGTAGTTATCAGCCCCAGCATTTT
CDR3: CASSLGGGSYQPQHF
D: .
J: TRBJ1-5
size: once
V: TRBV7-2

DNA: TGTGCCAGCAGCCCACCAAATCTACCCTACGAGCAGTACTTC
CDR3: CASSPPNLPYEQYF
D: .
J: TRBJ2-7
size: .
V: TRBV2

DNA: TGTGCCAGTAGGGAGGGGGGCCCTAATGAGCAGTTCTTC
CDR3: CASREGGPNEQFF
D: .
J: TRBJ2-1
size: .
V: TRBV28

DNA: TGTGCCAGCAGTGGGACAGGATTCAGCACAGATACGCAGTATTTT
CDR3: CASSGTGFSTDTQYF
D: TRBD1
J: TRBJ2-3
size: .
V: TRBV2

DNA: TGTGCCAGCAGTTACACCACCAGCGGGAGCCCCGCGTATTTT
CDR3: CASSYTTSGSPAYF
D: TRBD2
J: TRBJ2-3
size: .
V: TRBV6-5

DNA: TGTGCCAGCAGTTCTCTAGCAGGATGGGGCAATGAGCAGTTCTTC
CDR3: CASSSLAGWGNEQFF
D: .
J: TRBJ2-1
size: .
V: TRBV28

DNA: TGTGCCAGCAGCAGAATGACTGGTCAGCCCCAGCATTTT
CDR3: CASSRMTGQPQHF
D: .
J: TRBJ1-5
size: .
V: TRBV7-2

DNA: TGTGCCATCAGTTTCCTAGCGGGAGCTGACAATGAGCAGTTCTTC
CDR3: CAISFLAGADNEQFF
D: TRBD2
J: TRBJ2-1
size: .
V: TRBV10-3

DNA: TGCGCCAGCAGGTCTAGCGCACAAGAGACCCAGTACTTC
CDR3: CASRSSAQETQYF
D: .
J: TRBJ2-5
size: .
V: TRBV4-1

DNA: TGTGCCAGCCTCTCCCCCCTTGCGGGAACTGAAGCTTTCTTT
CDR3: CASLSPLAGTEAFF
D: .
J: TRBJ1-1
size: .
V: TRBV11-2

DNA: TGTGCCAGCAGCGGTGCAGGGATCTCGTTAAACACTGAAGCTTTCTTT
CDR3: CASSGAGISLNTEAFF
D: .
J: TRBJ1-1
size: .
V: TRBV6-6

DNA: TGTGCCAGCAAGCGGGGGACCCTCCACTCTGGAAACACCATATATTTT
CDR3: CASKRGTLHSGNTIYF
D: .
J: TRBJ1-3
size: .
V: TRBV28